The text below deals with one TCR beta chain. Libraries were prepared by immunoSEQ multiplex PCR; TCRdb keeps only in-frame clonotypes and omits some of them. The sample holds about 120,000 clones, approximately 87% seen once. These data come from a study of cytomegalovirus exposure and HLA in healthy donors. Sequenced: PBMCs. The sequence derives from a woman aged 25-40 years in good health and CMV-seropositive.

The CDR3 protein is CASSLGQGGETQYF. The CDR3 bases are TGTGCCAGCAGCTTGGGACAGGGAGGAGAGACCCAGTACTTC. The chain carries TRBV5-4 and TRBJ2-5, with D perhaps TRBD1 (7 bases). Looked up from germline, CDR1 is SGHNT and CDR2 is YYREEE (reference sequence). There are 14 residues in the CDR3. With 0 bases removed from V and 4 bases from J, the gap between germline ends came to 10 bases.